The source of this T cell receptor beta chain is a study of T cells in Graves' hyperthyroidism and ophthalmopathy. Whole-study results and caveats: Among clonotypes expanded in thyroid above 0.001, most were also found in blood.

In making diagnoses, clinical symptoms, serum thyroxine and TRAb, thyroid ultrasound and orbital computed tomography were all used. Sample collection date corresponds to first hyperthyroidism diagnosis, prior to any ophthalmopathy symptoms. V was pared by 3 bases and J by 5 bases, with 9 bases between. The CDR3 has 14 residues. The germline gives CDR1 KGHDR, CDR2 SFDVKD. Amplification yielded TCR beta CDR3 regions, with RNA transcripts as the source. The study used the HTBI primer set for a first-round RT-PCR of the TCR CDR3. TCRdb re-called the multiplex PCR reads with MiXCR, one entry per CDR3 protein. Of some 250,000 distinct CDR3 sequences listed, 13% to 15% are singletons. Note on this clonotype: Its antigen is not known.

This rearrangement joins TRBV24-1 to TRBJ2-2; D gene ambiguous. The clonotype originates from a woman aged 40 to 55 with Graves' hyperthyroidism that later progressed to Graves' ophthalmopathy. The sequencing sample was made of blood. The CDR3 sequence: CATSDVLWTGELFF. The CDR3 region has the DNA TGTGCCACCAGTGATGTTCTGTGGACCGGGGAGCTGTTTTTT.